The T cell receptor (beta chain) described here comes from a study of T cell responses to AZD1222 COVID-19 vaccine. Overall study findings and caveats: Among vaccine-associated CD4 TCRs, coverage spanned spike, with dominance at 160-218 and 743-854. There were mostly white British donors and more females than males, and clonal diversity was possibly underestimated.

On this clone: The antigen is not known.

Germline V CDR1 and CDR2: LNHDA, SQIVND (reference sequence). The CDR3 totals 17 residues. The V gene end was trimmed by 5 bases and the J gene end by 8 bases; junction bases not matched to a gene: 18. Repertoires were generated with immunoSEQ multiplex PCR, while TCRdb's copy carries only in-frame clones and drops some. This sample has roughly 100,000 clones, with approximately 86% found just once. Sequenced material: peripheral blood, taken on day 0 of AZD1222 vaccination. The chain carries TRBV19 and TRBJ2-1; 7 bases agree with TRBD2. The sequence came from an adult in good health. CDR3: CASSPLQRGLPADEQFF. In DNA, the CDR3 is TGTGCCAGTAGTCCCCTGCAGCGGGGCCTCCCTGCCGATGAGCAGTTCTTC.